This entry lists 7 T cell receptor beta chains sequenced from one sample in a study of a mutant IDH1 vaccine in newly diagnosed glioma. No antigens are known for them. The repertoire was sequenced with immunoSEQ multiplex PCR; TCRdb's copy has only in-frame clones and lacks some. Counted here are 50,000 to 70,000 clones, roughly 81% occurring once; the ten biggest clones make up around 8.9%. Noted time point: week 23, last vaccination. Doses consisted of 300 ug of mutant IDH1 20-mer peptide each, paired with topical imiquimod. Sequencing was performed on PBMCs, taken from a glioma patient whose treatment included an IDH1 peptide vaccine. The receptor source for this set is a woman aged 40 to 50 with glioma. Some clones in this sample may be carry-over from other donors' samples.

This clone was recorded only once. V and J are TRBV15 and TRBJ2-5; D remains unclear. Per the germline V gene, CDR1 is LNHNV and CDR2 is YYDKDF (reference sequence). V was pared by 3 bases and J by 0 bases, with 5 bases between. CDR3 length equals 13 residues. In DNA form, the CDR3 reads TGTGCCACCAGCAGGACATACCAAGAGACCCAGTACTTC. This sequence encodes CATSRTYQETQYF. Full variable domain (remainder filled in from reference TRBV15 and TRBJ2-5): DAMVIQNPRYQVTQFGKPVTLSCSQTLNHNVMYWYQQKSSQAPKLLFHYYDKDFNNEADTPDNFQSRRPNTSFCFLDIRSPGLGDTAMYLCATSRTYQETQYFGPGTRLLVL.

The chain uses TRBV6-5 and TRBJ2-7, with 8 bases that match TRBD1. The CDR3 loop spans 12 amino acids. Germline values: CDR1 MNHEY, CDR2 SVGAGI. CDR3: CLAEDRAGEQYF. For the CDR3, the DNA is TGTCTCGCCGAGGACAGGGCCGGCGAGCAGTACTTC.

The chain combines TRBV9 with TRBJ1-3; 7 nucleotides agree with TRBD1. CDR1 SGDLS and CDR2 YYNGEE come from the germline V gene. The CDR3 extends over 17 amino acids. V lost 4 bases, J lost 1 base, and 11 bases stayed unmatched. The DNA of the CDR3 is TGTGCCAGCAGCCATCCCCTAGGGGGCGAGTCTGGAAACACCATATATTTT. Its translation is CASSHPLGGESGNTIYF.

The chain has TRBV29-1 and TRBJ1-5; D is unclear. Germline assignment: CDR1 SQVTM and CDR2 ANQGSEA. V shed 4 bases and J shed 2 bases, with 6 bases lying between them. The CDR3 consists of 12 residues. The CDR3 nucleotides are TGCAGCGTTGCCCAAGGCAATCAGCCCCAGCATTTT. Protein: CSVAQGNQPQHF.

CDR3 sequence reads: CASSAVDRDQPQHF. Here the CDR3 DNA reads TGTGCCAGCAGTGCCGTGGACAGAGATCAGCCCCAGCATTTT. The chain carries TRBV6-1 and TRBJ1-5, with a possible D match to TRBD1 (6 bases). The CDR3 consists of 14 residues. Germline CDR1 is MNHNS and CDR2 is SASEGT. The ends were cut back, 4 bases at V and 5 bases at J, with 12 bases in the middle.

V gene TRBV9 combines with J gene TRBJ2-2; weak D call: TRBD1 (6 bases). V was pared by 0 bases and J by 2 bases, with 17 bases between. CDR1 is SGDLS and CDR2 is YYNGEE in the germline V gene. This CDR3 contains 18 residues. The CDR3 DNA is TGTGCCAGCAGCGTAGAAGCGTGGCAGGGGTCCAACACCGGGGAGCTGTTTTTT. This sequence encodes CASSVEAWQGSNTGELFF. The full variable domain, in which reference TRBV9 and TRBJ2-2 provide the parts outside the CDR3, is DSGVTQTPKHLITATGQRVTLRCSPRSGDLSVYWYQQSLDQGLQFLIQYYNGEERAKGNILERFSAQQFPDLHSELNLSSLELGDSALYFCASSVEAWQGSNTGELFFGEGSRLTVL.

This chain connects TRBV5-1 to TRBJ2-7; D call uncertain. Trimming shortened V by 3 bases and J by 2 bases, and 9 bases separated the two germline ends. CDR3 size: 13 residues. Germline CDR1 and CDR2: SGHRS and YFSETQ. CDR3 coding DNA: TGCGCCAGCAGCTCACGACAACCCTACGAGCAGTACTTC. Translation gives CASSSRQPYEQYF.